This T cell receptor beta chain was identified during a study of blood T cells in healthy people across ages. With a J-beta primer mix and a sample-barcoded 5' primer, a second PCR ran about 7 to 12 cycles. TCRdb re-called the 5' RACE reads through MiXCR, storing one row per CDR3 protein. The sample yields about 1.7 million distinct CDR3 sequences, about 28% seen once. This clonotype was seen just once. What it binds is unknown. Findings and limits, study-wide: The diversity estimates, figures obtained from one million T cells, were considered underestimates. Naive T cell percentage strongly correlated with TCR beta diversity.

Germline CDR1 and CDR2: MDHEN and SYDVKM. Trimming stripped 8 bases from V and 2 bases from J, with 16 bases between. The CDR3 contains 15 residues. This TCR derives from a woman aged 25-40 years in good health. J is TRBJ1-3 and V is TRBV28, with D hard to call. The sample comprised blood. The chain's CDR3 is CASAPLGRAGNTIYF. The DNA for the CDR3 is TGTGCCAGCGCTCCATTGGGGAGGGCTGGAAACACCATATATTTT. Full variable domain (missing parts from reference TRBV28 and TRBJ1-3): DVKVTQSSRYLVKRTGEKVFLECVQDMDHENMFWYRQDPGLGLRLIYFSYDVKMKEKGDIPEGYSVSREKKERFSLILESASTNQTSMYLCASAPLGRAGNTIYFGEGSWLTVV.